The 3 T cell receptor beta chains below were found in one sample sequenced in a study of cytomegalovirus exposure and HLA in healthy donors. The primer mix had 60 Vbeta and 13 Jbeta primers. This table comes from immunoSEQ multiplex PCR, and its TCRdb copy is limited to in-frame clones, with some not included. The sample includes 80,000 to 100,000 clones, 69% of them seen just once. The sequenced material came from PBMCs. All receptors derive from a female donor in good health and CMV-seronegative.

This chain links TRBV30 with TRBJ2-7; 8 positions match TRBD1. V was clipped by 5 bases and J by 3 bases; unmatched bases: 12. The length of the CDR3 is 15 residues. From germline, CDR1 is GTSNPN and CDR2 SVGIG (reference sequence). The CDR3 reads CAWADPGQAYYEQYF. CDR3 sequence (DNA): TGTGCCTGGGCAGATCCGGGACAGGCGTACTACGAGCAGTACTTC.

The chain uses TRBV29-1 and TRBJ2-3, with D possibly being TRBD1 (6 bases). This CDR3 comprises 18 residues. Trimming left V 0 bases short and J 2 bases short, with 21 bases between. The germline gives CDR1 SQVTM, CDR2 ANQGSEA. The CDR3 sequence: CSVEDLAQGLEYTDTQYF. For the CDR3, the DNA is TGCAGCGTTGAAGATCTCGCTCAGGGGCTAGAGTACACAGATACGCAGTATTTT.

CDR3 sequence reads: CASSLIGQIETEAFF. CDR3 coding DNA: TGTGCCAGCAGCTTAATAGGACAGATTGAAACTGAAGCTTTCTTT. The V and J genes are TRBV7-3 and TRBJ1-1, with D maybe TRBD1 (6 bases). The CDR3 is 15 amino acids. In germline, CDR1 is SGHTA, CDR2 FQGTGA. V gave up 1 base and J gave up 5 bases, with 14 bases separating them.